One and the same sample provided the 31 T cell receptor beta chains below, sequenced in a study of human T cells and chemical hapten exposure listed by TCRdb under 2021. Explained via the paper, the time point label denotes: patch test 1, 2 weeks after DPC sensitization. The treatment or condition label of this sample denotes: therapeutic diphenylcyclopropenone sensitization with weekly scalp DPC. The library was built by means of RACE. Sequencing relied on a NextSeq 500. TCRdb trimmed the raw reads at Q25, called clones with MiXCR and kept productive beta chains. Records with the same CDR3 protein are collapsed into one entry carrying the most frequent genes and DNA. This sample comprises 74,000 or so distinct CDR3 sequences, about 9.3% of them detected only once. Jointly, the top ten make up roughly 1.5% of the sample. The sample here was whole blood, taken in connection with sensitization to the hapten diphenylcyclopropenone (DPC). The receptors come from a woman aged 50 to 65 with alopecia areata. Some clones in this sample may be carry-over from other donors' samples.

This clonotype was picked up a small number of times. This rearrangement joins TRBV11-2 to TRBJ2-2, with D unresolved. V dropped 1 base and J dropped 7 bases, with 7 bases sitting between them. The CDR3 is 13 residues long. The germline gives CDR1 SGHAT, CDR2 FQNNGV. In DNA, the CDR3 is TGTGCCAGCAGCTTAGCCCGCGGCGGGGAGCTGTTTTTT. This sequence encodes CASSLARGGELFF.

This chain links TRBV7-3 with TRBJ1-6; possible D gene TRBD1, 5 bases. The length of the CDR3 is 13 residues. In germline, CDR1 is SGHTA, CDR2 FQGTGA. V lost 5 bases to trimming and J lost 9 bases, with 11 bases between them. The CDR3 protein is CASSPGTLSPLHF. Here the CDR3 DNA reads TGTGCCAGCAGCCCCGGGACGCTTTCACCCCTCCACTTT. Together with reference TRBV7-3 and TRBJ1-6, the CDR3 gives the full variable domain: GAGVSQTPSNKVTEKGKYVELRCDPISGHTALYWYRQSLGQGPEFLIYFQGTGAADDSGLPNDRFFAVRPEGSVSTLKIQRTERGDSAVYLCASSPGTLSPLHFGNGTRLTVT.

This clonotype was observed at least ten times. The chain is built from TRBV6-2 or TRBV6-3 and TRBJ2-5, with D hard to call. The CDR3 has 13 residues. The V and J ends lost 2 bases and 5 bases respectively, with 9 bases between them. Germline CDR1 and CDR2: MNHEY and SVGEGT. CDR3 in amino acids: CASSYATVETQYF. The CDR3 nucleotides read TGTGCCAGCAGTTACGCAACAGTCGAGACCCAGTACTTC.

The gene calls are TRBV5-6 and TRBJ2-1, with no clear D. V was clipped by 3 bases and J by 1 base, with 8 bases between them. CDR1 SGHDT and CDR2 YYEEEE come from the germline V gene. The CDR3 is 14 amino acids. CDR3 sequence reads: CASSSVRSYNEQFF. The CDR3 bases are TGTGCCAGCAGCTCAGTAAGGTCCTACAATGAGCAGTTCTTC.

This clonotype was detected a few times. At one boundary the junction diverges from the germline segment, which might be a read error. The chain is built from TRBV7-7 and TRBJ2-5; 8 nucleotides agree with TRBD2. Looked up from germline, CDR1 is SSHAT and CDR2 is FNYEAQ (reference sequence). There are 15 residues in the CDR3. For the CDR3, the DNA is TGTGCTAGCAGCCCTGGGAGCGGGAGAAGTGAGACCCAGTACTTC. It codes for CASSPGSGRSETQYF.

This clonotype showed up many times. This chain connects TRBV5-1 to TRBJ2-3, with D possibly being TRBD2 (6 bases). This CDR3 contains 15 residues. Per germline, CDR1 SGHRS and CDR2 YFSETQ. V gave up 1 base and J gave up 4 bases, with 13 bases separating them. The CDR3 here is CASSLIRGAADTQYF. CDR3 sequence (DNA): TGCGCCAGCAGCTTGATCCGCGGGGCTGCAGATACGCAGTATTTT. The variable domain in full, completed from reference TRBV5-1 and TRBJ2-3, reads KAGVTQTPRYLIKTRGQQVTLSCSPISGHRSVSWYQQTPGQGLQFLFEYFSETQRNKGNFPGRFSGRQFSNSRSEMNVSTLELGDSALYLCASSLIRGAADTQYFGPGTRLTVL.

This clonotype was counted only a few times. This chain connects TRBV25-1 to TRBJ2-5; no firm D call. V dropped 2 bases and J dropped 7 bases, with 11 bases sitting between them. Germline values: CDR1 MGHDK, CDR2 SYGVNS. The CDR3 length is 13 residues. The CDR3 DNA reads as TGTGCCAGCAGTGAAAACCCACCGTGGACCCAGTACTTC. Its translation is CASSENPPWTQYF.

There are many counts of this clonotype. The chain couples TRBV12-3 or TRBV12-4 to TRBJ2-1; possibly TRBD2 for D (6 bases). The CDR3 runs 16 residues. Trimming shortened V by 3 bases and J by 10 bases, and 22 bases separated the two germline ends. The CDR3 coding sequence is TGTGCCAGCAGTTTCGGGGCGAGCGGGCCGCGGGCCGAGCAGTTCTTC. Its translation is CASSFGASGPRAEQFF.

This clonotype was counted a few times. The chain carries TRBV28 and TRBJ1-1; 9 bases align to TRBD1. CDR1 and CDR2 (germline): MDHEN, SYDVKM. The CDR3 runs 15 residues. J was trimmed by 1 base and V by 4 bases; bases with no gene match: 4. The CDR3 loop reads CASSSDRGGNTEAFF. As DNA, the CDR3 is TGTGCCAGCAGTTCCGACAGGGGGGGGAACACTGAAGCTTTCTTT.

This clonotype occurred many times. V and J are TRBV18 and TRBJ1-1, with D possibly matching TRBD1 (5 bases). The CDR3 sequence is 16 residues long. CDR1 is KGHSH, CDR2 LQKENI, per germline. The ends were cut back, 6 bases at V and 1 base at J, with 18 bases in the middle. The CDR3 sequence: CASSPLDTGENTEAFF. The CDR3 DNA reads TGTGCCAGCTCGCCTCTCGATACGGGGGAGAACACTGAAGCTTTCTTT.

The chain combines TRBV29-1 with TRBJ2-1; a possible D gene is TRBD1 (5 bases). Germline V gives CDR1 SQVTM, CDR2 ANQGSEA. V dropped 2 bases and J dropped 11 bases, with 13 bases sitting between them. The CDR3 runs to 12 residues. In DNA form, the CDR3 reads TGCAGCGTTGAACAGGGCCACATAAAGCAGTTCTTC. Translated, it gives CSVEQGHIKQFF.

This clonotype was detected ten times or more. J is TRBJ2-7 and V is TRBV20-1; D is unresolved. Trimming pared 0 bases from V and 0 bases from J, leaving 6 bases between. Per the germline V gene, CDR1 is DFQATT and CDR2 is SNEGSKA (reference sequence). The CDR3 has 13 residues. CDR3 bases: TGCAGTGCTAGAGATTCTCCCTCCTACGAGCAGTACTTC. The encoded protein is CSARDSPSYEQYF.

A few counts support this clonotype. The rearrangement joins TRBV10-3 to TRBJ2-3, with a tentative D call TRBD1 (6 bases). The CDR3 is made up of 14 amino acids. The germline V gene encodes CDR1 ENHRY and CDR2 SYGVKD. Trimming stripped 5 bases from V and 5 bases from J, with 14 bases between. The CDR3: CAISNQRGKDTQYF. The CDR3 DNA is TGTGCCATCAGTAACCAGAGGGGGAAAGATACGCAGTATTTT.

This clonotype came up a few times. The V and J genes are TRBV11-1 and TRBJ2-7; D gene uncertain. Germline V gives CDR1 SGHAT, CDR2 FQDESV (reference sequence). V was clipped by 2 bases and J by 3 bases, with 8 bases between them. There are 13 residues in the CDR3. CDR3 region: CASSLPTDYEQYF. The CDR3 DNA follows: TGTGCCAGCAGCTTACCGACGGACTACGAGCAGTACTTC.

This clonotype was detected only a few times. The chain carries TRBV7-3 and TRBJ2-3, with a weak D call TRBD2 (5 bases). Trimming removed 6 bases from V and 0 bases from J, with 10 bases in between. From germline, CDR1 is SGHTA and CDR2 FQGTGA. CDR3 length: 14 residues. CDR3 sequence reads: CASRRTYSTDTQYF. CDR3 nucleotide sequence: TGTGCCAGCAGGAGGACTTACAGCACAGATACGCAGTATTTT.

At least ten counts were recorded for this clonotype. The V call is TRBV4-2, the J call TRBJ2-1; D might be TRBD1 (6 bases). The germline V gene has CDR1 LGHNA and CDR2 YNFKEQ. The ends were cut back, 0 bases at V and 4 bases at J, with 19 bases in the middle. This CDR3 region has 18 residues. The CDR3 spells CASSQDPLLLGAYNEQFF. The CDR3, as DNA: TGTGCCAGCAGCCAAGATCCACTCCTACTGGGGGCATACAATGAGCAGTTCTTC.

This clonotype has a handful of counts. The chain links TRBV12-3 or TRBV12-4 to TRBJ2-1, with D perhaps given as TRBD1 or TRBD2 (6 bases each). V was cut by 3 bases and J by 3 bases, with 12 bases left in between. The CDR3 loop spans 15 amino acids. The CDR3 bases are TGTGCCAGCAGTTTGGGCAGGGGAGGCTACAATGAGCAGTTCTTC. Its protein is CASSLGRGGYNEQFF.

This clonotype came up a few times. The CDR3 sequence is CASSPRSRGYPGNIQYF. The CDR3 coding sequence is TGTGCCAGCAGCCCCCGGAGTCGCGGGTATCCGGGAAACATTCAGTACTTC. This chain connects TRBV9 to TRBJ2-4; weak D call: TRBD2 (5 bases). The length of the CDR3 is 17 residues. The V gene's germline CDR1 is SGDLS and CDR2 YYNGEE. Trimming took 4 bases from V and 6 from J, leaving 23 bases between them.

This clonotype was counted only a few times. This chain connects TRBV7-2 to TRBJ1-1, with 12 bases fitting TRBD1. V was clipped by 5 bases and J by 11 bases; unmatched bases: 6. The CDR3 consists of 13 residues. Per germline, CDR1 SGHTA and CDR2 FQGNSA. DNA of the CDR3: TGTGCCAGCAGCCCGGGACAGGGGGCGAGGGCTTTCTTT. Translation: CASSPGQGARAFF. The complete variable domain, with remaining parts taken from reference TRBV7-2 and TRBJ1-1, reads GAGVSQSPSNKVTEKGKDVELRCDPISGHTALYWYRQSLGQGLEFLIYFQGNSAPDKSGLPSDRFSAERTGGSVSTLTIQRTQQEDSAVYLCASSPGQGARAFFGQGTRLTVV.

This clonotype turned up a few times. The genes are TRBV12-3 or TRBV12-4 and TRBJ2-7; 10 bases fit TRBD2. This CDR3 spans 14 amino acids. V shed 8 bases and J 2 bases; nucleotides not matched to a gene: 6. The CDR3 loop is CASQKREGTYEQYF. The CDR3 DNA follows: TGTGCCAGCCAAAAGCGGGAGGGGACCTACGAGCAGTACTTC.

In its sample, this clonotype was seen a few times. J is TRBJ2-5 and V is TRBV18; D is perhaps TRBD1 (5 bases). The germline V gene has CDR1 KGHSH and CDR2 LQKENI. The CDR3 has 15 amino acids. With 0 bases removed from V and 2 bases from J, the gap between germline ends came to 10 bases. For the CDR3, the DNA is TGTGCCAGCTCACCACCAACAGGATCGCAAGAGACCCAGTACTTC. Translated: CASSPPTGSQETQYF. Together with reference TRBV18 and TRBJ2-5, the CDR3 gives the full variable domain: NAGVMQNPRHLVRRRGQEARLRCSPMKGHSHVYWYRQLPEEGLKFMVYLQKENIIDESGMPKERFSAEFPKEGPSILRIQQVVRGDSAAYFCASSPPTGSQETQYFGPGTRLLVL.

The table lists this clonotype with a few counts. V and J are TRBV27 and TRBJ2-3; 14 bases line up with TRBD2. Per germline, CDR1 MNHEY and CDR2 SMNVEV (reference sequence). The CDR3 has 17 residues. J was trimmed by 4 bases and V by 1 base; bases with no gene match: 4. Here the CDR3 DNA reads TGTGCCAGCAGTTTATTAGGACTAGCGGGAGGCTCAGATACGCAGTATTTT. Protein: CASSLLGLAGGSDTQYF.

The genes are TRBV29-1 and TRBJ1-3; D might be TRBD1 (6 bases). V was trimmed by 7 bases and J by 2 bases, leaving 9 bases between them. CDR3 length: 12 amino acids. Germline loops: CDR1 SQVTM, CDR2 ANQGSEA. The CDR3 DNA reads TGCAGCGGTGGACAGACTGGAAACACCATATATTTT. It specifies CSGGQTGNTIYF.

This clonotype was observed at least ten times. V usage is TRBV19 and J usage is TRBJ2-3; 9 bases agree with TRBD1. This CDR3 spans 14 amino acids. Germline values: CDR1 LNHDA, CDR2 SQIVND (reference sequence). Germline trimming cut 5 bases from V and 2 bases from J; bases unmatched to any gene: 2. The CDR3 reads CASSGDRATDTQYF. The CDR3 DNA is TGTGCCAGTAGTGGGGACAGGGCCACAGATACGCAGTATTTT.

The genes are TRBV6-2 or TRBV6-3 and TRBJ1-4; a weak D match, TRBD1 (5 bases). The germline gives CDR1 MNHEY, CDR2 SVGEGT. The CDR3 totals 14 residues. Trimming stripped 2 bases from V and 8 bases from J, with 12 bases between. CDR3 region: CASSYDQEGEKLFF. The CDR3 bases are TGTGCCAGCAGTTACGACCAGGAGGGGGAAAAACTGTTTTTT.

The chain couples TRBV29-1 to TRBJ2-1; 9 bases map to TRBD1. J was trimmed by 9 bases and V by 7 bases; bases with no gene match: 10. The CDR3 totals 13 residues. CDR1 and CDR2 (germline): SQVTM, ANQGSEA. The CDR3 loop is CSAWDRVMSEQFF. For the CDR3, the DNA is TGCAGCGCCTGGGACAGGGTAATGAGTGAGCAGTTCTTC.

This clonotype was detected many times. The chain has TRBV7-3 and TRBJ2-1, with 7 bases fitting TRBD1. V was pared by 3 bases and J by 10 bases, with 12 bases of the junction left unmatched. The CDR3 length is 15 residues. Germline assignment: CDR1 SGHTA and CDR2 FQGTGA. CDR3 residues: CASSLGQTGVQEQFF. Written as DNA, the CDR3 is TGTGCCAGCAGCTTGGGGCAAACAGGGGTTCAGGAGCAGTTCTTC.

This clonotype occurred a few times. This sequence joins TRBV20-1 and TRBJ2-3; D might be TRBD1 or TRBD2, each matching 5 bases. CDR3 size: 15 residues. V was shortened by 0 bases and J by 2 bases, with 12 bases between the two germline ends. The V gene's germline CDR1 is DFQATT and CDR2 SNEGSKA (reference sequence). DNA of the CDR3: TGCAGTGCTAGAGATTTCCGGGGCTCCACAGATACGCAGTATTTT. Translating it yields CSARDFRGSTDTQYF.

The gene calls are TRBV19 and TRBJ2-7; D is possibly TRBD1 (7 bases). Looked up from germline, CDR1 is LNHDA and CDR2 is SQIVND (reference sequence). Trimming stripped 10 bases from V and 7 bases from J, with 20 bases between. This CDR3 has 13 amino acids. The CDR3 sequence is CATSGQGGNEQYF. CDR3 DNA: TGTGCCACCAGCGGGCAGGGGGGCAATGAGCAGTACTTC.

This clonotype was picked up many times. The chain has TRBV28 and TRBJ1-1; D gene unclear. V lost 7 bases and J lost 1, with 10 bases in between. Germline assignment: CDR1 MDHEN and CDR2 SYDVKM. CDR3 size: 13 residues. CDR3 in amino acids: CASTGPPNTEAFF. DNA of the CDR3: TGTGCCAGCACTGGACCCCCGAACACTGAAGCTTTCTTT.

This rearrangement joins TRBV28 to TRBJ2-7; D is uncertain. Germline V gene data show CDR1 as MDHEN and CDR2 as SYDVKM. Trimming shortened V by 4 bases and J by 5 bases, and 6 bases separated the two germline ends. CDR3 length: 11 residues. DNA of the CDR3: TGTGCCAGCAGTTCCCTGCACGAGCAGTACTTC. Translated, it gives CASSSLHEQYF.